This T cell receptor beta chain was observed in a study of blood T cell repertoires in COVID-19. While infection was still active, Seattle patients were enrolled and then followed longitudinally. The CDR3 extends over 15 amino acids. V was pared by 5 bases and J by 3 bases, with 6 bases of the junction left unmatched. The V gene's germline CDR1 is SGHVS and CDR2 FQNEAQ. Authors' analysis steps: The assay estimated nucleated cells by amplifying reference gene primers. Using immunoSEQ multiplex PCR, the repertoire was profiled, and TCRdb retains in-frame clones only, with some absent. V, J and clone size were drawn from that table, and D and trimming were deduced from the DNA. The top ten hold about 18% of the sample, which has 95,000 to 150,000 clones, over 75% seen once.

The sequence was collected from a young man with COVID-19, enrolled during active disease. V usage is TRBV7-8 and J usage is TRBJ2-1, with 8 bases identical to TRBD2. The sample comprised peripheral blood. In nucleotides, the CDR3 is TGTGCCAGCAGCGACGGGAGGGTAGGCTACAATGAGCAGTTCTTC. As protein: CASSDGRVGYNEQFF.